This T cell receptor (beta chain) is drawn from a study of human T cells and chemical hapten exposure. Germline V gene lookup returns CDR1 SNHLY and CDR2 FYNNEI. V shed 5 bases and J shed 0 bases, with 14 bases lying between them. The CDR3 length is 16 residues. TCRdb independently ran MiXCR on the RACE reads; one entry per CDR3 protein. The repertoire holds about 260,000 distinct CDR3 sequences, approximately 8.6% seen once, with 2.3% in the top ten. This clonotype came up a few times. Described time point: pre-sensitization, week 0. Specified treatment: therapeutic diphenylcyclopropenone sensitization with weekly scalp DPC.

The sequencing used whole blood, collected in connection with sensitization to the hapten diphenylcyclopropenone (DPC). The source of this sequence is a woman between 35 and 50 years old with alopecia areata. Some clones in this sample may be carry-over from other donors' samples. The chain carries TRBV2 and TRBJ2-1; no reliable D call. This chain's CDR3 is CASSTLPFSSYNEQFF. CDR3 sequence (DNA): TGTGCCAGCAGTACCCTCCCGTTTAGCTCCTACAATGAGCAGTTCTTC.